The 8 T cell receptor beta chains in this list originate from one sample, sequenced in a study of shared clonotypes between healthy human individuals. Measured with immunoSEQ multiplex PCR; TCRdb has only the in-frame clones, and not every one. The table includes some 200,000 clones, under 80% detected once. Sequencing was performed on memory CD4+ T cells sorted from blood. As to subset: CD45RA-negative fraction. All receptors derive from a young man in good health.

V is TRBV11-2 and J is TRBJ2-7; D is unclear. Trimming left V 4 bases short and J 4 bases short, with 8 bases between. The CDR3 covers 12 residues. Germline CDR1 reads SGHAT; CDR2 reads FQNNGV. The CDR3 loop is CASSSTDYEQYF. CDR3 nucleotides: TGTGCCAGCAGCTCCACAGATTACGAGCAGTACTTC.

The chain uses TRBV4-1 and TRBJ2-3; 7 bases line up with TRBD2. The CDR3 length is 14 residues. The V segment lost 1 base and the J segment 4 bases; nucleotides outside the gene matches: 2. Germline V CDR1 and CDR2: MGHRA, YSYEKL. The CDR3 DNA sequence: TGCGCCAGCAGCCAAGTTCTAGCGGCAGATACGCAGTATTTT. Encoded protein: CASSQVLAADTQYF.

V is TRBV9 and J is TRBJ1-1, with 8 bases fitting TRBD1. This CDR3 has 15 amino acids. Germline V gene data show CDR1 as SGDLS and CDR2 as YYNGEE. V gave up 4 bases and J gave up 7 bases; unmatched junction bases: 12. The CDR3 protein is CASSPGGYGELEAFF. CDR3 DNA: TGTGCCAGCAGCCCAGGGGGCTACGGGGAACTTGAAGCTTTCTTT.

The chain combines TRBV7-2 with TRBJ2-4, with D uncertain. The CDR3 contains 15 residues. The V end was cut by 7 bases, the J end by 0 bases, with 13 bases between. In germline, CDR1 is SGHTA, CDR2 FQGNSA. The CDR3 loop reads CASTRESLAKNIQYF. The CDR3 DNA reads TGTGCCAGCACCCGCGAATCACTAGCCAAAAACATTCAGTACTTC. The whole variable domain, remainder taken from reference TRBV7-2 and TRBJ2-4, is GAGVSQSPSNKVTEKGKDVELRCDPISGHTALYWYRQSLGQGLEFLIYFQGNSAPDKSGLPSDRFSAERTGGSVSTLTIQRTQQEDSAVYLCASTRESLAKNIQYFGAGTRLSVL.

The gene calls are TRBV7-6 and TRBJ2-2; possible D gene TRBD2, 5 bases. The CDR3 extends over 17 amino acids. Deletions cut 6 bases from V and 4 bases from J, with 21 bases between. Germline-derived CDR1 and CDR2 are SGHVS and FNYEAQ. CDR3 in amino acids: CASRRSATREGTGELFF. CDR3 nucleotide sequence: TGTGCCAGCAGGAGGTCCGCGACACGGGAAGGCACCGGGGAGCTGTTTTTT.

This clone was observed once. This chain uses TRBV2 with TRBJ2-1; 7 bases align to TRBD1. J was trimmed by 8 bases and V by 7 bases; bases with no gene match: 5. The germline gives CDR1 SNHLY, CDR2 FYNNEI. The CDR3 totals 12 residues. CDR3 nucleotides: TGTGCCAGCAACAACAGGGGTGATGAGCAGTTCTTC. It is translated as CASNNRGDEQFF.

V gene TRBV12-5 combines with J gene TRBJ2-2; 11 bases are shared with TRBD2. The CDR3 extends over 16 amino acids. V shed 0 bases and J 3 bases; nucleotides not matched to a gene: 0. Germline V gene lookup returns CDR1 LGHNT and CDR2 FRNRAP. This CDR3 is CASGLVLAGDTGELFF. The CDR3 DNA is TGTGCTAGTGGTTTGGTACTAGCGGGAGACACCGGGGAGCTGTTTTTT.

The rearrangement uses TRBV12-1 and TRBJ1-5. TRBV12-1 represents a pseudogene. The CDR3 runs 12 residues. The CDR3 spells CASSFGHQPQHF. In nucleotides, the CDR3 is TGTGCCAGCAGCTTTGGTCATCAGCCCCAGCATTTT.